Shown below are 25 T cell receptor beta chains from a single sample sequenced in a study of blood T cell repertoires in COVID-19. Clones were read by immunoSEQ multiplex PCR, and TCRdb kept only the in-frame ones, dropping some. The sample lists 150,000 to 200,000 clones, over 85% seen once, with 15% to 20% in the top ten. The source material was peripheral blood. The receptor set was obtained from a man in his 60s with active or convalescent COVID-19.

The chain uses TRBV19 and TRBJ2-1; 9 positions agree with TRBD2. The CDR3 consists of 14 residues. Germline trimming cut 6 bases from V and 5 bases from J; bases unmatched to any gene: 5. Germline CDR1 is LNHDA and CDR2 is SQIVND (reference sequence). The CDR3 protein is CASRAGGPHNEQFF. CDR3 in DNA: TGTGCCAGTAGAGCGGGGGGCCCCCACAATGAGCAGTTCTTC.

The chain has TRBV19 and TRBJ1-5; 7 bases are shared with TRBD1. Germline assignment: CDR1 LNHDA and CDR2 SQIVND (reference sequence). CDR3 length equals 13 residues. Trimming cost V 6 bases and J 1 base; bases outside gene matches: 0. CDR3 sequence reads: CASRDRSNQPQHF. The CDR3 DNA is TGTGCCAGTAGGGACAGGAGCAATCAGCCCCAGCATTTT.

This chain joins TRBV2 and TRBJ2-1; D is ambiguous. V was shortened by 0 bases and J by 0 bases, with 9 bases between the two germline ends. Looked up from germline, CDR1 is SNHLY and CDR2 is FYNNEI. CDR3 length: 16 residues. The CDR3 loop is CASSEAPVSSYNEQFF. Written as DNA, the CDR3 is TGTGCCAGCAGTGAAGCGCCGGTGAGCTCCTACAATGAGCAGTTCTTC.

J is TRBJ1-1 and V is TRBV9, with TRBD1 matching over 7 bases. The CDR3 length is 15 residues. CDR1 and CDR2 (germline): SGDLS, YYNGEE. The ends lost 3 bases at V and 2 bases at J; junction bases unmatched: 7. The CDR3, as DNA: TGTGCCAGCAGCGCCGACAGGGAGGTAAACACTGAAGCTTTCTTT. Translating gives CASSADREVNTEAFF.

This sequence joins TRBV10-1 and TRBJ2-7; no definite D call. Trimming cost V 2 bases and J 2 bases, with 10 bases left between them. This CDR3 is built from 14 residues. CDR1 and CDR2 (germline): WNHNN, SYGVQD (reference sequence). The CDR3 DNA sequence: TGCGCCAGCAGTGAGAGTATTGCAGCCTACGAGCAGTACTTC. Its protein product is CASSESIAAYEQYF.

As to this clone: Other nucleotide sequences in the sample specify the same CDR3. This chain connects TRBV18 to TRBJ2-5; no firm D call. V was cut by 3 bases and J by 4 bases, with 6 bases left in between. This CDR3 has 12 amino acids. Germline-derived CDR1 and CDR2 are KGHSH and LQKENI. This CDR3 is CASSPGPETQYF. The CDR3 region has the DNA TGTGCCAGCTCACCGGGCCCAGAGACCCAGTACTTC.

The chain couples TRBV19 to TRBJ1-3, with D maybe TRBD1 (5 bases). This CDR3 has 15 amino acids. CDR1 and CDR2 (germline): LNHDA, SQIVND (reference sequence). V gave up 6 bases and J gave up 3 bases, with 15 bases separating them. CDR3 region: CASSPGGNDGNTIYF. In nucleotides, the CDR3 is TGTGCCAGTAGCCCTGGGGGGAATGATGGAAACACCATATATTTT.

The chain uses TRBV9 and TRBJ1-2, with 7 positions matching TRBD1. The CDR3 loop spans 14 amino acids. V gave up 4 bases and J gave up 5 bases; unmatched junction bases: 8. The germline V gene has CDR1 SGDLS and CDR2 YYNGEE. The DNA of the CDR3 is TGTGCCAGCAGCCCAGCCAGGGGGAATTATGGCTACACCTTC. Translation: CASSPARGNYGYTF.

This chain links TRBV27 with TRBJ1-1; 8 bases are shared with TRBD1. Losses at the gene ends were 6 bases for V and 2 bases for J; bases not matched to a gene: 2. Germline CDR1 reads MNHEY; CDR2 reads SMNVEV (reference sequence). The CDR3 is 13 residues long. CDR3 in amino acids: CASRGQGNTEAFF. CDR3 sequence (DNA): TGTGCCAGCAGAGGACAGGGAAACACTGAAGCTTTCTTT.

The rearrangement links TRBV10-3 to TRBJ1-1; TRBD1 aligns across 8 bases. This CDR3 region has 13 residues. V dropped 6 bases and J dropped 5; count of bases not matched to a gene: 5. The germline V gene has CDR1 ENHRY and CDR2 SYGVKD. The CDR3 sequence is CAIRGTGGTEAFF. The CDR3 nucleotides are TGTGCCATCAGGGGGACAGGAGGGACTGAAGCTTTCTTT.

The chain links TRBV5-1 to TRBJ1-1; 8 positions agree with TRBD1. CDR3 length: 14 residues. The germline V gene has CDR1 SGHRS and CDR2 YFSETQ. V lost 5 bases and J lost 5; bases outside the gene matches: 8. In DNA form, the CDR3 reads TGCGCCAGCAGACCTGGACAGGGTAGGACTGAAGCTTTCTTT. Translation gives CASRPGQGRTEAFF.

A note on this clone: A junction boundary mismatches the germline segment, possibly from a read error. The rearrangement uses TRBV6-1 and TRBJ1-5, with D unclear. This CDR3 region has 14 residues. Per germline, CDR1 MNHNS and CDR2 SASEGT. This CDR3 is CASRDREARQPQHF. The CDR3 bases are TGTGCCAGCCGTGATAGGGAGGCCCGTCAGCCCCAGCATTTT.

The chain's CDR3 is CSVEEYTDTQYF. In nucleotides, the CDR3 is TGCAGCGTTGAAGAATACACAGATACGCAGTATTTT. The chain has TRBV29-1 and TRBJ2-3; D not certain. The CDR3 length is 12 residues. Trimming removed 0 bases from V and 2 bases from J, with 3 bases in between. Germline V gene data show CDR1 as SQVTM and CDR2 as ANQGSEA.

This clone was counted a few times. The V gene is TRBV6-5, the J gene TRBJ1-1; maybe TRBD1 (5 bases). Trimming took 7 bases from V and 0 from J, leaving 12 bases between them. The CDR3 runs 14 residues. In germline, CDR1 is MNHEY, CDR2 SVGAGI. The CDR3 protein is CASTKQGMNTEAFF. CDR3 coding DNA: TGTGCCAGCACAAAGCAGGGAATGAACACTGAAGCTTTCTTT.

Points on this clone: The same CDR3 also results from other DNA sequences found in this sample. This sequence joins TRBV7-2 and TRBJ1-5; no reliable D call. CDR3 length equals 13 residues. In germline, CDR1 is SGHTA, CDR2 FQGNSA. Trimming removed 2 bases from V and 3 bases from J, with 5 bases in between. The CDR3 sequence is CASSLNNNQPQHF. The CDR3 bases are TGTGCCAGCAGCTTAAACAACAATCAGCCCCAGCATTTT. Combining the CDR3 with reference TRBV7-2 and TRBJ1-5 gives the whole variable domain GAGVSQSPSNKVTEKGKDVELRCDPISGHTALYWYRQSLGQGLEFLIYFQGNSAPDKSGLPSDRFSAERTGGSVSTLTIQRTQQEDSAVYLCASSLNNNQPQHFGDGTRLSIL.

The CDR3 loop is CASSLGQMNTEAFF. The CDR3, as DNA: TGTGCCAGCTCACTGGGACAGATGAACACTGAAGCTTTCTTT. The J gene is TRBJ1-1, the V gene TRBV18; 7 bases agree with TRBD1. Germline V gene lookup returns CDR1 KGHSH and CDR2 LQKENI. V trimming: 4 bases; J trimming: 0 bases; junction bases outside the gene matches: 2. The length of the CDR3 is 14 residues.

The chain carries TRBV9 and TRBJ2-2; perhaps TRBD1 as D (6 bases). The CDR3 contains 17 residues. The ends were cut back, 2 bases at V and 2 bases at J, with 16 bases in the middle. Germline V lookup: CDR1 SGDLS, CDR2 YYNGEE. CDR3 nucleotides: TGTGCCAGCAGCGTGCTATCCGGGACATTAAACACCGGGGAGCTGTTTTTT. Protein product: CASSVLSGTLNTGELFF.

This chain's CDR3 is CASSRGTSTNEKLFF. CDR3 DNA: TGTGCCAGCAGCCGAGGGACTTCCACTAATGAAAAACTGTTTTTT. V is TRBV25-1 and J is TRBJ1-4, with a possible D match to TRBD1 (5 bases). Trimming pared 6 bases from V and 2 bases from J, leaving 13 bases between. CDR1 MGHDK and CDR2 SYGVNS come from the germline V gene. The length of the CDR3 is 15 residues.

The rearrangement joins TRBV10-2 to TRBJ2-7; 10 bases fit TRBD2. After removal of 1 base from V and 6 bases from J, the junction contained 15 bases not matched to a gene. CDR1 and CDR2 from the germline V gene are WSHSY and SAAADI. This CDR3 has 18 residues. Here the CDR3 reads CASSELASGSSVKGEQYF. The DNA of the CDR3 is TGCGCCAGCAGTGAGTTGGCTAGCGGGAGTTCCGTCAAGGGCGAGCAGTACTTC.

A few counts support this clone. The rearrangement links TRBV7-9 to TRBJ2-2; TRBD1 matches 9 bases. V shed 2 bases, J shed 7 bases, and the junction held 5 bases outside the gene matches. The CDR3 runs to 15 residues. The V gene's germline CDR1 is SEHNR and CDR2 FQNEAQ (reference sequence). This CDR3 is CASSLTGTGIGELFF. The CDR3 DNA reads TGTGCCAGCAGCTTAACCGGGACAGGGATCGGGGAGCTGTTTTTT.

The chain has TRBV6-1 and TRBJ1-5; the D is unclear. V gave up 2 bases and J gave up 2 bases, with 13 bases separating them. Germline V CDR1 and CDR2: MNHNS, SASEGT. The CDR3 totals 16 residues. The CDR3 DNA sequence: TGTGCCAGCAGTGAATCGGGGTTTGGGGGCAATCAGCCCCAGCATTTT. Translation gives CASSESGFGGNQPQHF.

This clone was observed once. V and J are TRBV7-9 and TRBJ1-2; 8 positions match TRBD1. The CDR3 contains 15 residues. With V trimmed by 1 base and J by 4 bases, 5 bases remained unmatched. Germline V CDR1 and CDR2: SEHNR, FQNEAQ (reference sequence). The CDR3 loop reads CASSLGDRLSYGYTF. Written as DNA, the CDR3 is TGTGCCAGCAGCTTAGGGGACAGGCTTAGCTATGGCTACACCTTC.

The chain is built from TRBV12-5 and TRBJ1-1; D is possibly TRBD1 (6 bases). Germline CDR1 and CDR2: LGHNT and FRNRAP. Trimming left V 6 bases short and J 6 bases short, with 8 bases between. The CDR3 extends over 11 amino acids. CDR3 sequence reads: CASGRTAEAFF. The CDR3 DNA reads TGTGCTAGTGGACGGACAGCTGAAGCTTTCTTT.

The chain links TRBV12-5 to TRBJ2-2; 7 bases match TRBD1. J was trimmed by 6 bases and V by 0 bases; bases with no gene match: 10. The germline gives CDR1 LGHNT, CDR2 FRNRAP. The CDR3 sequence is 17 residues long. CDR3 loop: CASGLVGTARISGELFF. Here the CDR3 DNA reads TGTGCTAGTGGTTTGGTAGGGACAGCCAGGATTTCCGGGGAGCTGTTTTTT.

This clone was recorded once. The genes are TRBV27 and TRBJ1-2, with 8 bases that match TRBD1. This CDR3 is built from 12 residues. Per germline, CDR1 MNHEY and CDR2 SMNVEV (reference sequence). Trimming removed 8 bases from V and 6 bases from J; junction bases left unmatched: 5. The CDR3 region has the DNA TGTGCCAGCTGGCAGGGGGCGAATGGCTACACCTTC. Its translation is CASWQGANGYTF.